This T cell receptor beta chain was recovered during a study of blood T cells in healthy people across ages. Overall study findings and caveats: Diversity of TCR beta per million T cells declined in a roughly linear way with age.

The study drew donors from healthy Caucasian individuals in Russia aged about 6 to 95. The V gene's germline CDR1 is LGHDT and CDR2 YNNKEL (reference sequence). The CDR3 is 15 amino acids. Trimming pared 8 bases from V and 1 base from J, leaving 17 bases between. Comment on this clonotype: Its specificity is not known.

For the second PCR, which ran for about 6 to 12 cycles, a sample-barcoded 5' primer and a J-beta primer mix were used. TCRdb recomputed calls from the 5' RACE reads with MiXCR, one row per CDR3 protein. The table has about a million distinct CDR3 sequences, just over 50% seen once. Sequencing was performed on blood. The TCR originated in a woman aged 55-75 years in good health. This chain connects TRBV3-1 to TRBJ2-5; D unclear. The CDR3 here is CASSKPRQIQETQYF. The DNA of the CDR3 is TGTGCCAGCTCTAAACCCCGGCAGATCCAAGAGACCCAGTACTTC.